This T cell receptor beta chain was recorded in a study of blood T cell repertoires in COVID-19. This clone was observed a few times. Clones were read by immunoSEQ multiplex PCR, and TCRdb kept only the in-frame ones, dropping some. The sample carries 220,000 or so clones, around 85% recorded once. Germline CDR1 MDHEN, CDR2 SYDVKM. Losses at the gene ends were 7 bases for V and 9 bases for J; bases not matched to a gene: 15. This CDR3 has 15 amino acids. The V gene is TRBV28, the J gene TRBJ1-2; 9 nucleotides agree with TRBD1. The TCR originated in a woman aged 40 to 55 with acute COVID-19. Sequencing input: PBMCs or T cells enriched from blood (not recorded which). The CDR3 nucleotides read TGTGCCAGCACCGCAAGCCCGGGACAGGGATTCAGCTACACCTTC. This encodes CASTASPGQGFSYTF.